This T cell receptor (beta chain) derives from a study of T cells in narcolepsy (dated by TCRdb to the late 2010s). About the investigation overall: Patients with narcolepsy type 1 or type 2 (NT1, NT2) were enrolled in the study together with healthy control donors. The study used TCR Vbeta sequencing to track clonotypes in blood and CSF while looking for autoreactive T cells in narcolepsy patients that target self-antigens of hypocretin neurons (hypocretin, TRIB2).

CDR1 SGHTA and CDR2 FQGNSA were looked up in the germline V gene. From the cysteine up to the phenylalanine, the CDR3 has a length of 15 residues. Left in the record is the CDR3 DNA by itself, 45 bases read in frame from the first base. The germline V end is reduced by 5 bases and the J end by 3 bases; junction bases left unmatched: 5. Library preparation employed the immunoSEQ multiplex PCR assay. Sourced from immuneACCESS, this table was stored by TCRdb with only in-frame sequences that have V and J called. A share of the clones is absent; for the studies checked, an unresolved V gene accounts for under half, and the remainder has no known explanation. Counted in this sample were 25,000 to 35,000 clones; around nine tenths of them appeared once. The top ten clones comprise 1.1% of the sample. As for this clone: Its binding antigen is unknown. Within one base of it there is no much larger clone, and no base qualities were kept.

Here is what the overall study found, with its caveats: Autoreactive clonotypes were reported to be detected serially in the blood of the same patients and of different patients, but not in the blood of healthy controls. Plots comparing CSF and blood CD4+ T cell clonotypes from the same patient highlighted HCRT-specific and TRIB2-specific autoreactive clonotypes. Patients and controls had similar numbers of sequenced blood memory CD4+ clonotypes, with averages of some 40,000 in patients and some 33,000 in controls. Certain blood memory CD4+ repertoires from patients and controls had no sequences that matched autoreactive T cell clones.

For TCR Vbeta sequencing, memory CD4+ T cells were sorted ex vivo from the peripheral blood of narcolepsy patients and healthy controls. The chain couples TRBV7-2 to TRBJ2-2, with TRBD1 matching 8 junction bases. The sample was CD45RA- memory CD4+ T cells from PBMCs. Sample cell subset or site, as interpreted from the label and publication: memory T cells sorted ex vivo from peripheral blood. This TCR came from a human donor with narcolepsy. The CDR3 protein: CASSPQGAYTGELFF. The sequenced DNA: TGTGCCAGCAGCCCCCAGGGGGCGTACACCGGGGAGCTGTTTTTT.